The entry that follows covers one T cell receptor (beta chain) sequence. Recruits, aged roughly 18 to 95 years, lived in roughly 22 US areas. Self-reported history from a screening survey and questionnaire set each donor's cohort. This sample stems from a study of blood T cell repertoires in COVID-19. In the study overall: The United States, Italy and Spain were the sources of the acute and convalescent COVID-19 samples.

Study processing details: Scientists estimated how many nucleated cells there were by amplifying reference gene primers. Data came from immunoSEQ multiplex PCR; TCRdb stores just in-frame clones and leaves some out. For V, J and clone size, that table is used; D and trimming come from the DNA. The table includes a few hundred thousand clones, just under 90% detected once. CDR3 size: 15 residues. J lost 7 bases, V lost 7 bases, and 9 bases had no gene match. The germline V gene encodes CDR1 MDHEN and CDR2 SYDVKM. The chain recombines TRBV28 with TRBJ1-4, with TRBD1 identical over 10 bases. Sequencing was performed on PBMCs or T cells enriched from blood (not recorded which). The sequence derives from a woman between 50 and 59 years old who had been exposed to COVID-19. The CDR3 DNA is TGTGCCAGCAACGCGCCGGGGGACAGGGGTGAAAAACTGTTTTTT. Translation gives CASNAPGDRGEKLFF.